The subject of this entry is one T cell receptor beta chain. Antigen: not known. These data originate in a study of T cell responses to AZD1222 COVID-19 vaccine. General study points: The span of vaccine-associated CD4 TCRs extended across spike, with dominance at 160-218 and 743-854.

Between the trimmed V and J ends, which lost 0 bases and 7 bases, there was a span of 6 bases. The CDR3 is made up of 11 amino acids. Germline V CDR1 and CDR2: GTSNPN, SVGIG (reference sequence). Some clones are missing from TCRdb's copy, which holds only in-frame ones; the method was immunoSEQ multiplex PCR. The profile shows about 160,000 clones, roughly 90% of them singletons. Sequences were derived from peripheral blood, sampled 28 days after the second AZD1222 dose. This chain links TRBV30 with TRBJ1-1; D is unclear. The receptor comes from an adult who received the AZD1222 COVID-19 vaccine. The CDR3 protein is CAWSVRDEAFF. The CDR3, as DNA: TGTGCCTGGAGTGTACGAGATGAAGCTTTCTTT. Filled out from reference TRBV30 and TRBJ1-1, the complete variable domain reads SQTIHQWPATLVQPVGSPLSLECTVEGTSNPNLYWYRQAAGRGLQLLFYSVGIGQISSEVPQNLSASRPQDRQFILSSKKLLLSDSGFYLCAWSVRDEAFFGQGTRLTVV.